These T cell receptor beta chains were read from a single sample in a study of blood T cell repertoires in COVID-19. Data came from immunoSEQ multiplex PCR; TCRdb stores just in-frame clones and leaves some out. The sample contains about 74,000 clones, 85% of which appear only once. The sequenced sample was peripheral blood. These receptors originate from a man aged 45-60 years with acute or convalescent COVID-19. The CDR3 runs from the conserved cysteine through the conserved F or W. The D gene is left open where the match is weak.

CDR3: CARKEGRGEQYF; DNA: TGCGCCAGAAAGGAGGGGAGGGGCGAGCAGTACTTC; V: TRBV10-1; D: TRBD2; J: TRBJ2-7
CDR3: CASSGGGGNYGYTF; DNA: TGTGCCAGCAGTGGAGGGGGGGGTAACTATGGCTACACCTTC; V: TRBV3-1/TRBV3-2; D: NA; J: TRBJ1-2
CDR3: CASSQSTVNYGYTF; DNA: TGTGCCAGCTCACAATCGACAGTAAACTATGGCTACACCTTC; V: TRBV18; D: NA; J: TRBJ1-2
CDR3: CASSRTGIVTEAFF; DNA: TGTGCCAGTTCCCGGACAGGGATAGTCACTGAAGCTTTCTTT; V: TRBV19; D: TRBD1; J: TRBJ1-1
CDR3: CSASRSGAGGNQPQHF; DNA: TGCAGTGCTAGTAGGTCAGGGGCAGGAGGCAATCAGCCCCAGCATTTT; V: TRBV20-1; D: NA; J: TRBJ1-5
CDR3: CASSYSSTNYGYTF; DNA: TGTGCCAGCAGTTACTCGAGCACTAACTATGGCTACACCTTC; V: TRBV6-2/TRBV6-3; D: NA; J: TRBJ1-2
CDR3: CASSPRGDFQETQYF; DNA: TGTGCCAGCAGCCCGAGAGGGGACTTTCAAGAGACCCAGTACTTC; V: TRBV9; D: NA; J: TRBJ2-5
CDR3: CARTGGQNTEAFF; DNA: TGTGCCCGGACCGGGGGGCAGAACACTGAAGCTTTCTTT; V: TRBV30; D: NA; J: TRBJ1-1
CDR3: CASSFPGTGGTDTQYF; DNA: TGTGCCAGCAGTTTTCCGGGGACAGGGGGCACAGATACGCAGTATTTT; V: TRBV21-1; D: NA; J: TRBJ2-3
CDR3: CASSFDRGRLNEQFF; DNA: TGTGCCAGCAGTTTCGACAGGGGGCGCCTCAATGAGCAGTTCTTC; V: TRBV27; D: TRBD1; J: TRBJ2-1